One sample yielded the 21 T cell receptor beta chains listed below, sequenced in a study of shared clonotypes between healthy human individuals. The data were produced by immunoSEQ multiplex PCR, yet TCRdb's version contains in-frame clones alone and is incomplete. The repertoire holds 450,000 to 500,000 clones, with around 80% as singletons. The sequenced material came from PBMCs. The receptors here all came from a woman in her thirties or forties in good health. Some clones in this sample may be carry-over from other donors' samples.

The chain carries TRBV4-2 and TRBJ2-5; 8 nucleotides match TRBD1. V was pared by 1 base and J by 2 bases, with 18 bases of the junction left unmatched. Germline CDR1 and CDR2: LGHNA and YNFKEQ. This CDR3 contains 20 residues. The CDR3 region is CASSQAGTGSGSPLQETQYF. In DNA form, the CDR3 reads TGTGCCAGCAGCCAAGCAGGGACAGGATCGGGTAGCCCCCTTCAAGAGACCCAGTACTTC.

J is TRBJ2-7 and V is TRBV30; perhaps TRBD2 as D (6 bases). Per germline, CDR1 GTSNPN and CDR2 SVGIG (reference sequence). The CDR3 has 13 amino acids. Trimming pared 5 bases from V and 7 bases from J, leaving 18 bases between. CDR3 sequence (DNA): TGTGCCTGGGCGAGTAGCGGAGTCGGGGAGCAGTACTTC. As protein: CAWASSGVGEQYF.

The rearrangement joins TRBV15 to TRBJ1-2; D is undetermined. The CDR3 has 15 residues. Per germline, CDR1 LNHNV and CDR2 YYDKDF (reference sequence). Trimming left V 5 bases short and J 8 bases short, with 21 bases between. CDR3 amino acids: CATSASARTAAGYTF. For the CDR3, the DNA is TGTGCCACCAGCGCATCGGCCCGGACGGCTGCCGGCTACACCTTC.

The rearrangement uses TRBV7-9 and TRBJ2-3; D gene uncertain. Looked up from germline, CDR1 is SEHNR and CDR2 is FQNEAQ (reference sequence). The CDR3 runs 14 residues. V lost 6 bases and J lost 1, with 11 bases in between. The CDR3 is CASSKETRTDTQYF. The CDR3 coding sequence is TGTGCCAGCAGTAAAGAGACTCGCACAGATACGCAGTATTTT.

The chain uses TRBV10-3 and TRBJ2-7; D gene uncertain. Germline assignment: CDR1 ENHRY and CDR2 SYGVKD. Trimming removed 10 bases at V and 9 bases at J, with 19 bases between. This CDR3 contains 12 residues. Here the CDR3 DNA reads TGTGCCAGCAGCCCCCCTACTTCGGGGCAGTACTTC. It specifies CASSPPTSGQYF.

The rearrangement links TRBV28 to TRBJ2-7; D not certain. CDR1 and CDR2 (germline): MDHEN, SYDVKM. CDR3 length equals 14 residues. V was shortened by 5 bases and J by 3 bases, with 14 bases between the two germline ends. Written as DNA, the CDR3 is TGTGCCAGCAGTCCCCCTGCCGAGTACTACGAGCAGTACTTC. Encoded protein: CASSPPAEYYEQYF.

The chain is built from TRBV28 and TRBJ2-3; TRBD2 agrees at 7 bases. V was pared by 7 bases and J by 6 bases, with 13 bases of the junction left unmatched. Germline assignment: CDR1 MDHEN and CDR2 SYDVKM. The CDR3 spans 15 residues. CDR3: CASTPREEGGDTQYF. As DNA, the CDR3 is TGTGCCAGCACCCCTCGGGAGGAAGGTGGGGATACGCAGTATTTT.

The chain is built from TRBV2 and TRBJ2-7, with 9 bases lining up with TRBD1. CDR3 length: 16 amino acids. V lost 6 bases, J lost 4 bases, and 13 bases stayed unmatched. Germline CDR1 reads SNHLY; CDR2 reads FYNNEI. CDR3 in amino acids: CASRPEAGQGRYEQYF. CDR3 nucleotide sequence: TGTGCCAGCAGGCCCGAGGCGGGACAGGGACGATACGAGCAGTACTTC.

Many counts were recorded for this clone. The sample has other DNA sequences that encode this CDR3 too. The chain combines TRBV30 with TRBJ2-5; unclear D gene. CDR3 length equals 11 residues. V lost 2 bases and J lost 4, with 5 bases in between. Germline CDR1 is GTSNPN and CDR2 is SVGIG (reference sequence). The CDR3 protein is CAWSLGETQYF. CDR3 bases: TGTGCCTGGAGTCTTGGAGAGACCCAGTACTTC.

The rearrangement uses TRBV7-2 and TRBJ1-1, with TRBD1 matching over 7 bases. The CDR3 totals 14 residues. Germline V gives CDR1 SGHTA, CDR2 FQGNSA. V shed 4 bases and J 1 base; nucleotides not matched to a gene: 3. CDR3: CASSSGQPNTEAFF. The DNA of the CDR3 is TGTGCCAGCAGCTCGGGACAGCCGAACACTGAAGCTTTCTTT.

CDR3 loop: CASRKSGINQETQYF. The CDR3 DNA sequence: TGTGCCAGCAGAAAAAGCGGGATTAACCAAGAGACCCAGTACTTC. V gene TRBV28 combines with J gene TRBJ2-5, with 7 positions matching TRBD2. The trim removed 6 bases at V and 0 bases at J, leaving 7 bases unmatched. CDR3 length: 15 amino acids. Germline V gives CDR1 MDHEN, CDR2 SYDVKM.

Written as DNA, the CDR3 is TGTGCCAGCAGCCAAAGCGGACAGGGAGAAAAACTGTTTTTT. Translated, it gives CASSQSGQGEKLFF. The chain couples TRBV5-4 to TRBJ1-4; TRBD1 agrees at 8 bases. Germline lookup yields CDR1 SGHNT and CDR2 YYREEE (reference sequence). The CDR3 runs to 14 residues. Germline trimming cut 4 bases from V and 8 bases from J; bases unmatched to any gene: 7.

Concerning this clone: The same CDR3 arises from other DNA sequences in this sample as well. V is TRBV7-9 and J is TRBJ2-2, with D perhaps TRBD2 (6 bases). There are 14 residues in the CDR3. CDR1 and CDR2 from the germline V gene are SEHNR and FQNEAQ (reference sequence). V dropped 0 bases and J dropped 5 bases, with 7 bases sitting between them. CDR3 nucleotide sequence: TGTGCCAGCAGCTTAGCGGGAGGTACCGGGGAGCTGTTTTTT. The encoded protein is CASSLAGGTGELFF.

This chain uses TRBV19 with TRBJ1-1, with 7 bases fitting TRBD1. The CDR3 totals 15 residues. V shed 6 bases and J 7 bases; nucleotides not matched to a gene: 14. Germline CDR1 is LNHDA and CDR2 is SQIVND (reference sequence). Here the CDR3 reads CASSPYRGTRIEAFF. The CDR3 DNA follows: TGTGCCAGTAGCCCCTACAGGGGAACGAGGATTGAAGCTTTCTTT.

This sequence joins TRBV7-7 and TRBJ1-5; the D gene is possibly TRBD1 (6 bases). Germline values: CDR1 SSHAT, CDR2 FNYEAQ (reference sequence). This CDR3 has 17 amino acids. Trimming left V 4 bases short and J 1 base short, with 17 bases between. In DNA form, the CDR3 reads TGTGCCAGCAGCTATGCTGGTTGGGGGCTGAGCAATCAGCCCCAGCATTTT. Translated: CASSYAGWGLSNQPQHF.

As to this clone: An end of the junction does not agree with germline; a read error may underlie this. The chain combines TRBV7-7 with TRBJ2-3; D not resolved. From germline, CDR1 is SSHAT and CDR2 FNYEAQ (reference sequence). This CDR3 contains 14 residues. The CDR3 DNA reads as TGTGCTAGCAGCTTATTAGGGTTCACAGATACGCAGTATTTT. This sequence encodes CASSLLGFTDTQYF.

The chain recombines TRBV19 with TRBJ2-5; D not certain. Germline assignment: CDR1 LNHDA and CDR2 SQIVND (reference sequence). V dropped 1 base and J dropped 4 bases, with 4 bases sitting between them. CDR3 length: 12 residues. CDR3 sequence: CASSIGAETQYF. The CDR3 DNA reads TGTGCCAGTAGTATAGGGGCAGAGACCCAGTACTTC.

The chain is built from TRBV7-3 and TRBJ2-6; TRBD1 aligns across 8 bases. With 1 base clipped from V and 2 bases from J, the junction kept 7 bases outside the gene matches. Germline CDR1 reads SGHTA; CDR2 reads FQGTGA. This CDR3 has 18 amino acids. The CDR3 sequence: CASSLSPGGLAGANVLTF. CDR3 nucleotide sequence: TGTGCCAGCAGCTTAAGTCCAGGGGGCCTGGCTGGGGCCAACGTCCTGACTTTC.

The rearrangement uses TRBV7-3 and TRBJ1-1; D remains ambiguous. The germline gives CDR1 SGHTA, CDR2 FQGTGA. The CDR3 length is 13 residues. V lost 3 bases, J lost 3 bases, and 8 bases lay in between. In nucleotides, the CDR3 is TGTGCCAGCAGCTTCGCTCAGGACACTGAAGCTTTCTTT. Residues: CASSFAQDTEAFF.

Regarding this clone: Being one base from a much bigger clone, this may be a read error. The sample contains more than one DNA sequence encoding this CDR3. This rearrangement joins TRBV29-1 to TRBJ1-1; D gene unclear. Germline-derived CDR1 and CDR2 are SQVTM and ANQGSEA. V lost 5 bases to trimming and J lost 1 base, with 17 bases between them. The CDR3 contains 15 residues. DNA of the CDR3: TGCAGCGTTCTTAAAGCGTTGGCACAGAACACTGAAGCTTTCTTT. This gives the protein CSVLKALAQNTEAFF.

The gene calls are TRBV29-1 and TRBJ1-3; D gene unclear. Germline V lookup: CDR1 SQVTM, CDR2 ANQGSEA. V lost 1 base and J lost 0, with 13 bases in between. This CDR3 spans 16 amino acids. The CDR3 DNA sequence: TGCAGCGTTGAAGGAGGGTGGGGAAACTCTGGAAACACCATATATTTT. As protein: CSVEGGWGNSGNTIYF.